This T cell receptor beta chain was captured by sequencing in a study of neoadjuvant nivolumab and ipilimumab in lung cancer. General study findings and limits: Only two of four nivolumab-treated tumors gained richness and clonality by surgery. Compared with tumor-adjacent uninvolved lung, resected tumors showed greater richness and clonality.

Points on this clone: What it binds is not known.

The repertoire was sequenced with immunoSEQ multiplex PCR; TCRdb's copy has only in-frame clones and lacks some. The profile shows 13,000 or so clones, around 95% of them singletons. This TCR was sampled from an adult with non-small cell lung cancer. This sample comprised peripheral blood, obtained after neoadjuvant nivolumab, alone or with ipilimumab, at or shortly before surgery.

This CDR3 is CASSRQGGGETQYF. The CDR3 coding sequence is TGTGCCAGCAGTAGACAGGGGGGTGGGGAGACCCAGTACTTC. The chain has TRBV27 and TRBJ2-5; 9 nucleotides align to TRBD1. This CDR3 comprises 14 residues. The junction had 6 bases not matched to a gene; V was cut back by 5 bases and J by 5 bases. CDR1 is MNHEY, CDR2 SMNVEV, per germline (reference sequence).